This entry describes one T cell receptor beta chain. Profiled with immunoSEQ multiplex PCR; TCRdb holds only in-frame clones, not every one. The table has around 300,000 clones, nearly 90% seen once. The data stem from a study of blood T cell repertoires in COVID-19. As for the study in general: Samples of COVID-19 (acute and convalescent) were obtained from the United States, Italy and Spain.

Study members were between about 18 and 95 years old and lived in some 22 US regions. Per germline, CDR1 SNHLY and CDR2 FYNNEI. V was trimmed by 6 bases and J by 0 bases, leaving 8 bases between them. The length of the CDR3 is 14 residues. The rearrangement links TRBV2 to TRBJ1-4; D ambiguous. Source material: PBMCs or T cells enriched from blood (not recorded which). The receptor was derived from a woman aged 55 to 70 who had recovered from COVID-19. The CDR3 DNA reads as TGTGCCAGCAGAGTCAGGTCAACTAATGAAAAACTGTTTTTT. Translation gives CASRVRSTNEKLFF. Together with reference TRBV2 and TRBJ1-4, the CDR3 gives the full variable domain: EPEVTQTPSHQVTQMGQEVILRCVPISNHLYFYWYRQILGQKVEFLVSFYNNEISEKSEIFDDQFSVERPDGSNFTLKIRSTKLEDSAMYFCASRVRSTNEKLFFGSGTQLSVL.